This T cell receptor (beta chain) was retrieved from a study of vaccination effects on CD4 cells after COVID-19 (dated by TCRdb to the early 2020s). Regarding the study in general: In the ViraFEST assay, PBMC were stimulated with viral peptide pools, and TCR sequencing was then used to find antigen-specific CD4+ T cell clonotypes based on their expansion. Post-vaccine samples across the study were collected a median of 72 days after the second dose, with a range of 14 to 241. A total of 10 COVID-19 convalescent patients and a handful of SARS-CoV-2-naive healthy vaccine recipients were included in the full study. SARS-CoV-2 spike-specific CD4+ TCR repertoires from before and after mRNA vaccination were compared in COVID-19 convalescent patients and in infection-naive vaccine recipients. Cultures from other donors in the study were sequenced with the Oncomine TCR Beta short-read assay on an Illumina iSeq 100. Over 1.5 million PBMC per well were cultured with approximately 10 ug/ml peptides in IMDM containing 5% human AB serum, roughly 9.5 IU/ml IL-2 and gentamicin. What the authors observed across the whole study: Among healthy vaccine recipients, nearly all vaccine-induced clones were SARS-CoV-2 mono-reactive, and just 1 of 255 was cross-reactive with common cold coronaviruses. Limitations of the study were the small number of convalescent patients and the absence of early post-infection timepoints. At late post-vaccination timepoints, both infection-induced and vaccine-induced clones showed marked clonal contraction, consistent with waning T cell responses.

Library preparation employed the immunoSEQ multiplex PCR assay. DNA from the CD4+ T cells that had been cultured and isolated underwent TCR beta CDR3 sequencing. In the original analysis: Non-productive TCR sequences were removed, reads were trimmed to the CDR3 region, and CDR3s of at least 7 amino acids were retained. The MANAFEST web app was used to identify antigen-specific clonotypes by comparing expansion in peptide wells with expansion in reference cultures. For clones to be considered positive, expansion at FDR<0.05 versus reference and all other wells, an odds ratio above 5, and a frequency above 0.1% in two replicate wells were required. A clonotype was called cross-reactive if it was significantly expanded both in SARS-CoV-2 spike wells and in at least one common cold coronavirus spike condition. Using the stringdist R package, CDR3 similarity was measured by Levenshtein distance, and unrooted trees were constructed with ape in R 3.6.1. TCRdb took over this immuneACCESS table, retaining in-frame rearrangements with V and J assigned. Such tables are incomplete; in checked studies, under half of the missing clones stem from an unresolved V gene, and the remainder is unexplained. That table supplies the V and J calls and clone size; D and trimming were determined from the DNA. For this sample there are fewer than 75,000 clones; around 85% appear just once. About 2.5% of the sample is taken by the ten largest.

After more than 9 days of culture, CD4+ T cells were isolated with the EasySep CD4+ T cell isolation kit. Each participant got two doses of an mRNA SARS-CoV-2 vaccine, either BNT162b2 or mRNA-1273. Negative nucleocapsid antibody results before and after vaccination confirmed that the healthy vaccine recipients had no prior SARS-CoV-2 infection. Half of the culture medium was replaced with fresh IL-2-containing medium on days 3 and 7. Each peptide stimulation condition was cultured in triplicate wells unless otherwise noted. PBMC were separated from whole blood using Ficoll-Paque Plus gradient centrifugation and were then either cryopreserved at -140C or used fresh. The QIAamp micro DNA kit was used to extract genomic DNA from the cultured CD4+ T cells. The germline V gene encodes CDR1 GTSNPN and CDR2 SVGIG (reference sequence). Measured from the cysteine to the phenylalanine, the CDR3 is 15 residues long. Only CDR3 DNA is held: 45 bases, read in frame from base 1. The junction shows trimming of 0 bases on V and 0 bases on J, plus 11 bases between the germline ends.

This clone came up once. The antigen it recognizes is unknown. No base-level quality is on record; no much larger clone is a single base apart. The TCR comes from a human donor who received a COVID-19 vaccine. This sample comprised CD4+ T cells from PBMCs cultured without peptide, obtained after COVID-19 vaccination. The chain is assembled from TRBV30 and TRBJ1-2; the D gene lacks a confident call. The CDR3 reads CAWSVAGTSNYGYTF. The DNA is TGTGCCTGGAGTGTAGCCGGAACTTCTAACTATGGCTACACCTTC.